This TCR beta chain was identified in a study of blood T cell repertoires in COVID-19. Only in-frame clones appear in the TCRdb table, and some are missing; sequencing was by immunoSEQ multiplex PCR. The sample has 200,000 to 300,000 clones; around 86% are singletons. V lost 1 base and J 0 bases, leaving 6 bases between the germline ends. Germline V gives CDR1 MNHNS, CDR2 SASEGT. CDR3 size: 15 residues. This clone was counted only a few times. The chain employs TRBV6-1 and TRBJ2-2, with no clear D. Specimen: peripheral blood. The sequence was obtained from a woman aged 80 or older with COVID-19, enrolled during active disease. CDR3 residues: CASSEGQTNTGELFF. As DNA, the CDR3 is TGTGCCAGCAGTGAAGGGCAAACGAACACCGGGGAGCTGTTTTTT.